This T cell receptor (beta chain) was captured in a study of cytomegalovirus exposure and HLA in healthy donors. Overall study results and limits: Being indistinguishable, some V segments were excluded, TRBV6-2 and TRBV6-3 among them. In an earlier analysis, productive rearrangement rates for most beta V segments clustered near 87% or 30%. Sequencing had likely introduced a cluster of highly shared sequence variants as an artifact.

It was with 60 Vbeta and 13 Jbeta primers that the PCR ran. The protocol was immunoSEQ multiplex PCR, while the TCRdb copy is restricted to in-frame clones and leaves out a portion. The table records 65,000 to 85,000 clones, around 85% of them present only once. The sample holds one count of this clone. Its matching antigen is unknown. The donors, nominally healthy at sampling, likely had unrecorded immune exposures. The CDR3 is 18 amino acids. With V trimmed by 2 bases and J by 4 bases, 14 bases remained unmatched. Germline V gives CDR1 ENHRY, CDR2 SYGVKD. The clonotype comes from a woman between 45 and 60 years old in good health and CMV-seronegative. Sequencing was carried out using PBMCs. The chain couples TRBV10-3 to TRBJ1-2; 9 positions match TRBD1. CDR3 loop: CAISERQGGGMSGYGYTF. The CDR3 region has the DNA TGTGCCATCAGTGAGCGACAGGGGGGCGGTATGTCCGGCTATGGCTACACCTTC.